These 22 T cell receptor beta chains were all obtained from the same sample, sequenced in a study of T-cell memory formation after mild COVID-19 (dated by TCRdb to about 2021). The receptor library was made with 5' RACE. Instrument on record: Illumina NovaSeq 6000. The public reads were reanalyzed by TCRdb: fastp trimming at Q25, MiXCR alignment, in-frame beta chains only. CDR3 protein sequences are deduplicated, and each keeps its most common genes and DNA. The sample profile shows approximately 340,000 distinct CDR3 sequences; about an eighth of them were found once. The leading ten clones occupy roughly a fifth of the sample. Sequences were obtained from PBMCs or a T cell subset sorted from them (not recorded which). The receptors were sampled from a man aged 18 to 35 who had mild COVID-19 (a few samples of this study predate the infection). The sample titles of this study are shuffled in the database, so cell type and time point are left out; the donor was told from shared clones.

CDR3 nucleotide sequence: TGTGCCAGCAGTCCTCGAGTGGGGACAGGGAGCGGCTACACCTTC. It specifies CASSPRVGTGSGYTF. This chain connects TRBV6-5 to TRBJ1-2, with 9 bases lining up with TRBD1. CDR1 is MNHEY, CDR2 SVGAGI, per germline. V trimming: 5 bases; J trimming: 8 bases; junction bases outside the gene matches: 12. The CDR3 spans 15 residues.

This clonotype was found many times. J is TRBJ1-1 and V is TRBV5-1, with D unresolved. The CDR3 contains 13 residues. Germline assignment: CDR1 SGHRS and CDR2 YFSETQ. The V end lost 0 bases, the J end lost 9 bases, and 12 bases lay between the germline ends. The CDR3 DNA reads TGCGCCAGCAGCTTGGAAGGGTGGGAGCAAGCTTTCTTT. Its translation: CASSLEGWEQAFF.

In this sample, this clonotype turned up once. The chain employs TRBV20-1 and TRBJ2-2; tentative D call: TRBD1 (6 bases). Germline V gene sequence: CDR1 DFQATT, CDR2 SNEGSKA (reference sequence). The CDR3 is made up of 13 amino acids. Trimming shortened V by 6 bases and J by 6 bases, and 14 bases separated the two germline ends. The DNA for the CDR3 is TGCAGTGCCCGCCCTTCAGGGGCCGGGGAGCTGTTTTTT. Translation gives CSARPSGAGELFF.

This clonotype has a count of ten or more. CDR3 DNA sequence: TGCAGTGCCGTAGACAGTGCTTCACCCCTCCACTTT. Protein: CSAVDSASPLHF. The chain employs TRBV20-1 and TRBJ1-6; D is perhaps TRBD1 (5 bases). Trimming pared 6 bases from V and 9 bases from J, leaving 12 bases between. The CDR3 is 12 amino acids. CDR1 is DFQATT, CDR2 SNEGSKA, per germline (reference sequence).

This clonotype was detected a few times. The chain has TRBV12-3 or TRBV12-4 and TRBJ2-7; tentative D call: TRBD1 (5 bases). The CDR3 is 13 amino acids. Trimming pared 2 bases from V and 5 bases from J, leaving 10 bases between. Here the CDR3 reads CASSLLQDHEQYF. The CDR3 DNA sequence: TGTGCCAGCAGTTTATTACAGGACCACGAGCAGTACTTC.

This clonotype was seen a handful of times. The V and J genes are TRBV20-1 and TRBJ2-7; a possible D gene is TRBD1 (7 bases). The CDR3 has 15 residues. V was pared by 0 bases and J by 2 bases, with 14 bases between. Germline-derived CDR1 and CDR2 are DFQATT and SNEGSKA (reference sequence). The CDR3 loop is CSARDPAGGTYEQYF. The DNA for the CDR3 is TGCAGTGCTAGAGATCCCGCAGGGGGGACCTACGAGCAGTACTTC.

This clonotype was detected only a few times. The V call is TRBV7-3, the J call TRBJ2-2; no firm D call. CDR1 SGHTA and CDR2 FQGTGA come from the germline V gene. V gave up 2 bases and J gave up 3 bases, with 10 bases separating them. This CDR3 contains 15 residues. CDR3 bases: TGTGCCAGCAGCTTATCTGGGCTGGACACCGGGGAGCTGTTTTTT. It yields the protein CASSLSGLDTGELFF.

The rearrangement joins TRBV7-2 to TRBJ2-1, with D uncertain. Trimming shortened V by 2 bases and J by 13 bases, and 12 bases separated the two germline ends. Germline lookup yields CDR1 SGHTA and CDR2 FQGNSA. The CDR3 consists of 12 residues. CDR3 protein: CASSLSVGDQFF. The CDR3, as DNA: TGTGCCAGCAGCTTAAGCGTAGGCGACCAGTTCTTC.

The chain employs TRBV6-1 and TRBJ2-1; 7 bases match TRBD1. Trimming took 6 bases from V and 8 from J; bases not matched to a gene: 7. This CDR3 contains 13 residues. Germline V gene data show CDR1 as MNHNS and CDR2 as SASEGT. CDR3: CASRNRGADEQFF. The CDR3 DNA sequence: TGTGCCAGCAGAAACAGGGGCGCCGATGAGCAGTTCTTC.

In this sample, this clonotype turned up a few times. The chain has TRBV6-2 or TRBV6-3 and TRBJ2-3; D is perhaps TRBD2 (5 bases). CDR3 length: 15 residues. V shed 7 bases and J shed 3 bases, with 17 bases lying between them. Germline CDR1 and CDR2: MNHEY and SVGEGT. Here the CDR3 reads CASMSGARGTDTQYF. In DNA form, the CDR3 reads TGTGCCAGCATGTCTGGCGCCCGGGGTACAGATACGCAGTATTTT.

The CDR3 region has the DNA TGTGCCAGCAGTGGATCGACAGGGGGGTCAGATACGCAGTATTTT. Protein sequence: CASSGSTGGSDTQYF. This rearrangement joins TRBV6-6 to TRBJ2-3; 9 bases match TRBD1. The CDR3 is 15 residues long. CDR1 MNHNY and CDR2 SVGAGI come from the germline V gene (reference sequence). V lost 5 bases, J lost 4 bases, and 7 bases stayed unmatched.

This clonotype was recorded many times. The chain couples TRBV20-1 to TRBJ2-3, with 10 bases that match TRBD2. The CDR3 extends over 15 amino acids. Per the germline V gene, CDR1 is DFQATT and CDR2 is SNEGSKA (reference sequence). The trim removed 4 bases at V and 3 bases at J, leaving 7 bases unmatched. The CDR3 coding sequence is TGCAGTGCTAATCCCCCTAGCGGGGGAACAGATACGCAGTATTTT. Encoded protein: CSANPPSGGTDTQYF.

In its sample, this clonotype was seen a few times. This chain joins TRBV20-1 and TRBJ2-5; TRBD2 is a possible D gene (5 bases). The CDR3 length is 12 residues. From germline, CDR1 is DFQATT and CDR2 SNEGSKA (reference sequence). Between the trimmed V and J ends, which lost 7 bases and 4 bases, there was a span of 13 bases. The CDR3: CSVSPGIETQYF. The CDR3 bases are TGCAGTGTCTCACCGGGGATAGAGACCCAGTACTTC.

The gene calls are TRBV29-1 and TRBJ2-7; weak D call: TRBD1 (7 bases). The CDR3 is made up of 14 amino acids. Germline-derived CDR1 and CDR2 are SQVTM and ANQGSEA. The germline V and J ends were trimmed by 4 bases and 0 bases, with 13 bases remaining between them. The CDR3 DNA reads as TGCAGCGTTGTGGAGGGGGCAAGCTCCTACGAGCAGTACTTC. Residues: CSVVEGASSYEQYF.

This CDR3 reads CASSLGFDSQYF. For the CDR3, the DNA is TGTGCCAGCAGTTTAGGATTTGATTCGCAGTATTTT. This chain connects TRBV6-2 or TRBV6-3 to TRBJ2-3; the D is unclear. Trimming took 4 bases from V and 10 from J, leaving 12 bases between them. CDR1 MNHEY and CDR2 SVGEGT come from the germline V gene. The CDR3 is 12 amino acids.

This clonotype has only a few counts. V and J are TRBV5-1 and TRBJ1-1, with a weak D call TRBD1 (6 bases). V lost 0 bases to trimming and J lost 7 bases, with 13 bases between them. Germline V gives CDR1 SGHRS, CDR2 YFSETQ. CDR3 length: 14 amino acids. In DNA form, the CDR3 reads TGCGCCAGCAGCTTGGAGCAGGGGCAGGGTGAAGCTTTCTTT. This encodes CASSLEQGQGEAFF.

CDR3 sequence reads: CASSLEGIGYGYTF. DNA of the CDR3: TGTGCCAGCAGCTTGGAGGGTATTGGCTATGGCTACACCTTC. The chain links TRBV5-5 to TRBJ1-2; unclear D gene. This CDR3 is 14 amino acids long. Trimming removed 0 bases from V and 4 bases from J, with 10 bases in between. Per the germline V gene, CDR1 is SGHKS and CDR2 is YYEKEE (reference sequence).

In this sample, this clonotype turned up a few times. The chain carries TRBV20-1 and TRBJ2-7; possibly TRBD1 or TRBD2 for D (5 bases each). With 5 bases removed from V and 3 bases from J, the gap between germline ends came to 17 bases. Germline V CDR1 and CDR2: DFQATT, SNEGSKA (reference sequence). This CDR3 is 14 amino acids long. CDR3 amino acids: CSARPSGPHYEQYF. In DNA form, the CDR3 reads TGCAGTGCTCGCCCCTCGGGACCCCACTACGAGCAGTACTTC.

This clonotype has a handful of counts. J is TRBJ2-7 and V is TRBV9; the match to TRBD2 covers 8 bases. The CDR3 runs 14 residues. J lost 4 bases, V lost 4 bases, and 7 bases had no gene match. CDR1 and CDR2 from the germline V gene are SGDLS and YYNGEE. CDR3 coding DNA: TGTGCCAGCAGCCCACGGGGGGGGACGTACGAGCAGTACTTC. Translating gives CASSPRGGTYEQYF.

This clonotype has a handful of counts. The rearrangement links TRBV4-1 to TRBJ2-7; a weak D match, TRBD1 (6 bases). From germline, CDR1 is MGHRA and CDR2 YSYEKL. V shed 3 bases and J shed 0 bases, with 12 bases lying between them. The CDR3 loop spans 15 amino acids. The CDR3 DNA sequence: TGCGCCAGCAGCCAGGGGGCCTTGAGCTCCTACGAGCAGTACTTC. Its protein is CASSQGALSSYEQYF.

The chain's CDR3 is CAVAGTSSGAEAFF. The CDR3 bases are TGTGCCGTTGCCGGGACATCCTCAGGCGCTGAAGCTTTCTTT. The V gene is TRBV10-3, the J gene TRBJ1-1; possible D gene TRBD1, 6 bases. Deletions cut 11 bases from V and 6 bases from J, with 22 bases between. The germline gives CDR1 ENHRY, CDR2 SYGVKD. CDR3 length: 14 residues.

Only a few counts were recorded for this clonotype. The chain uses TRBV12-3 or TRBV12-4 and TRBJ2-2, with D unresolved. Trimming stripped 6 bases from V and 3 bases from J, with 14 bases between. CDR3 length: 15 residues. CDR3 amino acids: CASRPTDGYTGELFF. The CDR3 region has the DNA TGTGCCAGCAGACCTACGGACGGCTACACCGGGGAGCTGTTTTTT.